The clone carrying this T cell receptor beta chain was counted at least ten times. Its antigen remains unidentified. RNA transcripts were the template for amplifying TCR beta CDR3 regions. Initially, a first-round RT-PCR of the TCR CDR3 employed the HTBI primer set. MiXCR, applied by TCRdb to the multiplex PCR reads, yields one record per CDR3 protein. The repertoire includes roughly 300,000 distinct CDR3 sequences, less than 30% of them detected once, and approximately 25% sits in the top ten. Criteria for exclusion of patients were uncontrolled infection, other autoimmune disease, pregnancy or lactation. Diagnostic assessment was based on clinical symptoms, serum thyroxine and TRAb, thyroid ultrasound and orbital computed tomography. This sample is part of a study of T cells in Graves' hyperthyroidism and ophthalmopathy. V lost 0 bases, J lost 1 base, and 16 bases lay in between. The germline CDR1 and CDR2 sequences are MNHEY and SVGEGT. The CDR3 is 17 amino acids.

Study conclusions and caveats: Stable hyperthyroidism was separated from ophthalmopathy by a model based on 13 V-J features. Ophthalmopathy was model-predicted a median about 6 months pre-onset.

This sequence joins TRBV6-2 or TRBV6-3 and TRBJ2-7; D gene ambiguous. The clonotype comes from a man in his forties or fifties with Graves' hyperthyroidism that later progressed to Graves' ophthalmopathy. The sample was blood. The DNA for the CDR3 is TGTGCCAGCAGTTACTCGATTGTTGGGTCCGCTTCCTACGAGCAGTACTTC. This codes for CASSYSIVGSASYEQYF.